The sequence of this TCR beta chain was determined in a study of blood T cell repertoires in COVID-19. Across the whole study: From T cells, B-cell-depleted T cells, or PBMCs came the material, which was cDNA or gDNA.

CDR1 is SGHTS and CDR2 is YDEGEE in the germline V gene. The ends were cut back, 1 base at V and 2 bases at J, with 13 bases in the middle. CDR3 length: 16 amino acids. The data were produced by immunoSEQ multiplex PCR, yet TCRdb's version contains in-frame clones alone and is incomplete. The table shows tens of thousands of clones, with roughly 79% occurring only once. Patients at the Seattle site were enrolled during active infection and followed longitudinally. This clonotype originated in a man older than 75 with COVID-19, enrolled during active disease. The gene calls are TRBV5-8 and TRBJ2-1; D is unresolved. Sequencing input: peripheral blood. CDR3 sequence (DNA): TGTGCCAGCAGCTTGCGTCAGTTTGATACCTACAATGAGCAGTTCTTC. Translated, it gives CASSLRQFDTYNEQFF. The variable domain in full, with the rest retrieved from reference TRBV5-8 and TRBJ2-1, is EAGVTQSPTHLIKTRGQQATLRCSPISGHTSVYWYQQALGLGLQFLLWYDEGEERNRGNFPPRFSGRQFPNYSSELNVNALELEDSALYLCASSLRQFDTYNEQFFGPGTRLTVL.